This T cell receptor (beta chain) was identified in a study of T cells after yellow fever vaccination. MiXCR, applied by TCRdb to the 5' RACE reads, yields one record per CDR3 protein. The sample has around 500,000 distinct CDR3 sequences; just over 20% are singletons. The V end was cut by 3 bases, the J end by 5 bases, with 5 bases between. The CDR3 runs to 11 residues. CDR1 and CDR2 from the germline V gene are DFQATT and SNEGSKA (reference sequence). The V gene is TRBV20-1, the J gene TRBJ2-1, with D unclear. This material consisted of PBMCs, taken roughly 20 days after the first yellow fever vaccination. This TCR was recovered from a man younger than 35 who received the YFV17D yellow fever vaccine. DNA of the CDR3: TGCAGTGCTAGGGAAAACAATGAGCAGTTCTTC. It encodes CSARENNEQFF.